This entry is about one T cell receptor (beta chain). Antigen: not known. Everyone who donated was a healthy bone marrow donor. The data originate from a study of cytomegalovirus exposure and HLA in healthy donors. General study findings and limits: The authors judged a highly shared variant cluster likely a sequencing artifact.

Deletions cut 3 bases from V and 4 bases from J, with 12 bases between. Germline V gives CDR1 LNHDA, CDR2 SQIVND (reference sequence). This CDR3 has 14 amino acids. Primers included in the PCR were 60 Vbeta and 13 Jbeta primers. The repertoire was sequenced with immunoSEQ multiplex PCR; TCRdb's copy has only in-frame clones and lacks some. The sample lists a few hundred thousand clones, 85% to 95% occurring once. This chain uses TRBV19 with TRBJ1-2; D perhaps matches TRBD1 (6 bases). Material: PBMCs. The TCR originated in a girl under 10 years old in good health and CMV-seronegative. The CDR3 nucleotides are TGTGCCAGTAGTATTGAGAGGGGGATCTATGGCTACACCTTC. Protein: CASSIERGIYGYTF.